These T cell receptor beta chains were read from a single sample in a study of identical twins' blood T cells. MiXCR, run by TCRdb on the 5' RACE reads, gives a single entry per CDR3 protein. Among roughly 380,000 distinct CDR3 sequences, 25% to 35% were seen once, and the ten largest hold more than 5.5%. The sequenced sample consisted of PBMCs. Receptors originate from a woman aged 18 to 55 in good health. The CDR3 runs from the conserved cysteine through the conserved F or W. A D gene is named only where the DNA matches it firmly. Rows may omit the clone size; those that give it use once, few, many or a size class.

clone size: many; D gene: .; J gene: TRBJ1-4; V gene: TRBV29-1; CDR3 DNA: TGCAGCGTCCTCCGGGGGGAAAAACTGTTTTTT; CDR3 protein: CSVLRGEKLFF
clone size: few; D gene: .; J gene: TRBJ2-7; V gene: TRBV20-1; CDR3 DNA: TGCAGTGCTAGTCCGGGGAACGAGCAGTACTTC; CDR3 protein: CSASPGNEQYF
clone size: few; D gene: .; J gene: TRBJ2-3; V gene: TRBV20-1; CDR3 DNA: TGCAGTGCTCTTAGAACAGATACGCAGTATTTT; CDR3 protein: CSALRTDTQYF
clone size: .; D gene: .; J gene: TRBJ1-1; V gene: TRBV7-9; CDR3 DNA: TGTGCCAGCACCAGACAGGCGTCGAACACTGAAGCTTTCTTT; CDR3 protein: CASTRQASNTEAFF
clone size: .; D gene: TRBD1; J gene: TRBJ2-5; V gene: TRBV29-1; CDR3 DNA: TGCAGCGTTGAAGATGGGACAGGGGAAGGGACCCAGTACTTC; CDR3 protein: CSVEDGTGEGTQYF
clone size: few; D gene: TRBD1; J gene: TRBJ1-2; V gene: TRBV10-3; CDR3 DNA: TGTGCCACCTACCAAGGACAGGGCTTTAGCTACACCTTC; CDR3 protein: CATYQGQGFSYTF
clone size: .; D gene: .; J gene: TRBJ2-7; V gene: TRBV5-4; CDR3 DNA: TGTGCCAGTAGCACATACGAAGGGCAGGAGGCTTACGAGCAGTACTTC; CDR3 protein: CASSTYEGQEAYEQYF
clone size: .; D gene: .; J gene: TRBJ1-2; V gene: TRBV6-5; CDR3 DNA: TGTGCCAGCAAAGAACAAGCCCTTAACTATGGCTACACCTTC; CDR3 protein: CASKEQALNYGYTF
clone size: few; D gene: TRBD1; J gene: TRBJ1-1; V gene: TRBV12-3/TRBV12-4; CDR3 DNA: TGTGCCAGCAGTTTTCACCAGGGGGTTTTGAATACTGAAGCTTTCTTT; CDR3 protein: CASSFHQGVLNTEAFF
clone size: .; D gene: .; J gene: TRBJ2-2; V gene: TRBV5-1; CDR3 DNA: TGCGCCAGCAGGAGACCTGAAGCGGGTGCTACCGGGGAGCTGTTTTTT; CDR3 protein: CASRRPEAGATGELFF
clone size: few; D gene: .; J gene: TRBJ1-3; V gene: TRBV7-2; CDR3 DNA: TGTGCCAGCAGCTTAGTAAAACAGGCCTCTGGAAACACCATATATTTT; CDR3 protein: CASSLVKQASGNTIYF